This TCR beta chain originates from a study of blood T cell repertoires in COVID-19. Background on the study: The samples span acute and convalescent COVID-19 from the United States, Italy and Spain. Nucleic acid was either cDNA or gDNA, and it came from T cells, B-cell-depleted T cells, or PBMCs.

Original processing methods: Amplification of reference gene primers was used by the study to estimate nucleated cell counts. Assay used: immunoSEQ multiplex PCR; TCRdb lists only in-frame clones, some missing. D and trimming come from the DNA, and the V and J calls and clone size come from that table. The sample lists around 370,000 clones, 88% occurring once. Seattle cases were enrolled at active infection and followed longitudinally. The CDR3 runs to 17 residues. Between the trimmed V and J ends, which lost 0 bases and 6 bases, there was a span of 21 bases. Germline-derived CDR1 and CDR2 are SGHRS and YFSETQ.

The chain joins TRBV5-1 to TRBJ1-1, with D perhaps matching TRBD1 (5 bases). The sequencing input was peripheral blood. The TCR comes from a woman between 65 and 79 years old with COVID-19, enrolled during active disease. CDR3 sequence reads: CASSLGQGLAFRAEAFF. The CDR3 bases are TGCGCCAGCAGCTTGGGTCAGGGACTAGCCTTTCGGGCTGAAGCTTTCTTT.